Following are 23 T cell receptor beta chains from one sample sequenced in a study of blood T cell repertoires in COVID-19. Profiled with immunoSEQ multiplex PCR; TCRdb holds only in-frame clones, not every one. The table includes approximately 230,000 clones, 86% detected once. Sequencing was done on a sample of PBMCs or T cells enriched from blood (not recorded which). All receptors derive from a man between 18 and 35 years old who had recovered from COVID-19.

V is TRBV19 and J is TRBJ1-2; TRBD1 matches at 11 bases. The CDR3 has 14 residues. V was pared by 7 bases and J by 5 bases, with 6 bases of the junction left unmatched. CDR1 is LNHDA and CDR2 is SQIVND in the germline V gene (reference sequence). CDR3 sequence: CASTRDRGSYGYTF. CDR3 coding DNA: TGTGCCAGTACCAGGGACAGGGGGTCTTATGGCTACACCTTC.

The chain links TRBV5-1 to TRBJ2-7; D is possibly TRBD2 (6 bases). The germline gives CDR1 SGHRS, CDR2 YFSETQ. The CDR3 has 18 residues. The V gene lost 0 bases and the J gene lost 5 bases, with 24 bases spanning the gap. The DNA of the CDR3 is TGCGCCAGCAGCTTGGGGCTAATCGCGGGGAGATTCACCCACGAGCAGTACTTC. Protein product: CASSLGLIAGRFTHEQYF.

This clone occurred once. The chain links TRBV5-1 to TRBJ2-5; 10 nucleotides align to TRBD1. The CDR3 consists of 15 residues. V was clipped by 2 bases and J by 4 bases; unmatched bases: 5. CDR1 is SGHRS and CDR2 is YFSETQ in the germline V gene. CDR3 loop: CASSFDGQGGETQYF. CDR3 coding DNA: TGCGCCAGCAGCTTCGACGGACAGGGGGGAGAGACCCAGTACTTC.

The genes are TRBV7-3 and TRBJ2-1; no clear D. Germline lookup yields CDR1 SGHTA and CDR2 FQGTGA. With 1 base removed from V and 2 bases from J, the gap between germline ends came to 9 bases. There are 15 residues in the CDR3. CDR3 sequence reads: CASSLSGNPYNEQFF. Here the CDR3 DNA reads TGTGCCAGCAGCTTAAGCGGCAACCCCTACAATGAGCAGTTCTTC.

The genes are TRBV12-3 or TRBV12-4 and TRBJ2-7; no reliable D call. This CDR3 spans 11 amino acids. Trimming left V 4 bases short and J 1 base short, with 2 bases between. CDR3 in DNA: TGTGCCAGCAGTTCTTCCTACGAGCAGTACTTC. Its translation is CASSSSYEQYF.

This sequence joins TRBV6-5 and TRBJ1-2; TRBD1 might be the D (5 bases). Looked up from germline, CDR1 is MNHEY and CDR2 is SVGAGI. V lost 0 bases and J lost 5, with 13 bases in between. This CDR3 is built from 15 residues. The DNA of the CDR3 is TGTGCCAGCAGTTACTCGACGCAGGGTGGATATGGCTACACCTTC. As protein: CASSYSTQGGYGYTF.

The J gene is TRBJ2-1, the V gene TRBV9, with 8 bases fitting TRBD2. With 4 bases clipped from V and 0 bases from J, the junction kept 3 bases outside the gene matches. CDR3 length equals 15 residues. Germline CDR1 is SGDLS and CDR2 is YYNGEE. In DNA form, the CDR3 reads TGTGCCAGCAGCCGGGAGGGCAGCTCCTACAATGAGCAGTTCTTC. It codes for CASSREGSSYNEQFF.

In nucleotides, the CDR3 is TGTGCCAGCAGCCCGGGATACCCTTCGGCCGGGGAGCTGTTTTTT. The encoded protein is CASSPGYPSAGELFF. The chain carries TRBV28 and TRBJ2-2; a possible D gene is TRBD2 (5 bases). Trimming shortened V by 6 bases and J by 6 bases, and 17 bases separated the two germline ends. This CDR3 is 15 amino acids long. Germline V gene data show CDR1 as MDHEN and CDR2 as SYDVKM.

Written as DNA, the CDR3 is TGTGCCAGCAGCCCCGGCGGCCTCTCGCGGGATGAGCAGTTCTTC. It yields the protein CASSPGGLSRDEQFF. V usage is TRBV5-4 and J usage is TRBJ2-1, with D maybe TRBD2 (5 bases). CDR3 length equals 15 residues. Germline values: CDR1 SGHNT, CDR2 YYREEE (reference sequence). V was pared by 4 bases and J by 8 bases, with 19 bases between. The entire variable domain, with the rest obtained from reference TRBV5-4 and TRBJ2-1, is as follows: ETGVTQSPTHLIKTRGQQVTLRCSSQSGHNTVSWYQQALGQGPQFIFQYYREEENGRGNFPPRFSGLQFPNYSSELNVNALELDDSALYLCASSPGGLSRDEQFFGPGTRLTVL.

The gene calls are TRBV28 and TRBJ1-1; D remains ambiguous. CDR3 length: 16 residues. Trimming took 7 bases from V and 3 from J, leaving 21 bases between them. Looked up from germline, CDR1 is MDHEN and CDR2 is SYDVKM. The CDR3: CASTFGLFDHYTEAFF. The CDR3 region has the DNA TGTGCCAGCACTTTTGGACTTTTCGATCATTACACTGAAGCTTTCTTT. The complete variable domain, with remaining parts taken from reference TRBV28 and TRBJ1-1, reads DVKVTQSSRYLVKRTGEKVFLECVQDMDHENMFWYRQDPGLGLRLIYFSYDVKMKEKGDIPEGYSVSREKKERFSLILESASTNQTSMYLCASTFGLFDHYTEAFFGQGTRLTVV.

V gene TRBV27 combines with J gene TRBJ2-7, with a tentative D call TRBD1 (6 bases). Germline values: CDR1 MNHEY, CDR2 SMNVEV (reference sequence). Trimming took 1 base from V and 5 from J, leaving 18 bases between them. This CDR3 contains 16 residues. The CDR3 DNA follows: TGTGCCAGCAGTTTATTAACCTCGTGGGGGCCCGACGAGCAGTACTTC. As protein: CASSLLTSWGPDEQYF.

The rearrangement joins TRBV10-3 to TRBJ2-5; 16 bases align to TRBD2. The CDR3 is made up of 16 amino acids. With V trimmed by 3 bases and J by 5 bases, 3 bases remained unmatched. Germline V gene sequence: CDR1 ENHRY, CDR2 SYGVKD. The CDR3 DNA follows: TGTGCCATCAGTGACGGGACTAGCGGGAGGGTCGAGACCCAGTACTTC. This sequence encodes CAISDGTSGRVETQYF.

This clone was counted a few times. The V gene is TRBV19, the J gene TRBJ1-2, with a weak D call TRBD1 (6 bases). CDR3 length: 16 residues. V shed 4 bases and J shed 5 bases, with 20 bases lying between them. The germline gives CDR1 LNHDA, CDR2 SQIVND (reference sequence). This CDR3 reads CASSTGLTGAGYGYTF. The CDR3 region has the DNA TGTGCCAGTAGTACGGGTTTGACAGGCGCAGGATATGGCTACACCTTC.

The chain joins TRBV25-1 to TRBJ1-2, with a weak D call TRBD1 (5 bases). Trimming pared 1 base from V and 6 bases from J, leaving 9 bases between. The length of the CDR3 is 13 residues. Germline CDR1 MGHDK, CDR2 SYGVNS. CDR3: CASSEWRGDGYTF. CDR3 bases: TGTGCCAGCAGTGAATGGAGGGGTGATGGCTACACCTTC.

The chain employs TRBV3-1 (or the pseudogene TRBV3-2) and TRBJ1-1; D is undetermined. V lost 0 bases and J 5 bases, leaving 7 bases between the germline ends. Per the germline V gene, CDR1 is LGHDT and CDR2 is YNNKEL (reference sequence). The CDR3 extends over 13 amino acids. The CDR3 nucleotides read TGTGCCAGCAGCCAAGAAGGGAGGACTGAAGCTTTCTTT. Protein product: CASSQEGRTEAFF.

About this clone itself: The sample has other DNA sequences that encode this CDR3 too. J is TRBJ1-5 and V is TRBV12-3 or TRBV12-4; no clear D gene. CDR3 size: 13 residues. The germline V and J ends were trimmed by 1 base and 5 bases, with 6 bases remaining between them. CDR3 residues: CASSLGRDQPQHF. DNA for the CDR3: TGTGCCAGCAGTTTAGGTCGGGATCAGCCCCAGCATTTT.

Only one count was recorded for this clone. This chain connects TRBV2 to TRBJ2-5, with 7 bases identical to TRBD2. The CDR3 has 14 residues. With 5 bases clipped from V and 1 base from J, the junction kept 4 bases outside the gene matches. Germline V gene lookup returns CDR1 SNHLY and CDR2 FYNNEI. The CDR3 loop is CASSFRTSQETQYF. CDR3 DNA: TGTGCCAGCAGTTTCAGGACTAGCCAAGAGACCCAGTACTTC.

V and J are TRBV10-2 and TRBJ2-7, with D unclear. The ends were cut back, 3 bases at V and 4 bases at J, with 10 bases in the middle. Germline CDR1 is WSHSY and CDR2 is SAAADI. The CDR3 has 13 residues. This CDR3 reads CASSENYVYEQYF. In DNA, the CDR3 is TGCGCCAGCAGTGAAAACTACGTTTACGAGCAGTACTTC.

V is TRBV11-2 and J is TRBJ1-4; D gene uncertain. Germline values: CDR1 SGHAT, CDR2 FQNNGV. This CDR3 region has 15 residues. V was pared by 5 bases and J by 5 bases, with 15 bases between. The CDR3 sequence is CASSLSPGRNEKLFF. The DNA for the CDR3 is TGTGCCAGCAGCCTCTCCCCGGGTCGGAATGAAAAACTGTTTTTT.

The chain has TRBV6-5 and TRBJ2-2, with 8 nucleotides matching TRBD1. The CDR3 extends over 14 amino acids. The junction had 4 bases not matched to a gene; V was cut back by 8 bases and J by 2 bases. Germline CDR1 reads MNHEY; CDR2 reads SVGAGI. The CDR3 is CASRTGPNTGELFF. The CDR3 DNA reads as TGTGCCAGCCGGACAGGGCCTAACACCGGGGAGCTGTTTTTT.

The CDR3 DNA is TGTGCCAGCAGCTCCGGACATGACCCATACGAGCAGTACTTC. It yields the protein CASSSGHDPYEQYF. J is TRBJ2-7 and V is TRBV5-4, with a weak D call TRBD1 (5 bases). CDR3 size: 14 residues. CDR1 and CDR2 from the germline V gene are SGHNT and YYREEE (reference sequence). The ends were cut back, 3 bases at V and 4 bases at J, with 14 bases in the middle.

The rearrangement joins TRBV7-8 to TRBJ2-2, with D perhaps matching TRBD2 (7 bases). Germline-derived CDR1 and CDR2 are SGHVS and FQNEAQ. CDR3 length equals 15 residues. V was shortened by 1 base and J by 4 bases, with 10 bases between the two germline ends. The CDR3, as DNA: TGTGCCAGCAGCTTAGTAGGGGGGGGCACCGGGGAGCTGTTTTTT. As protein: CASSLVGGGTGELFF.

This chain uses TRBV4-1 with TRBJ2-7; the match to TRBD2 covers 11 bases. The V gene's germline CDR1 is MGHRA and CDR2 YSYEKL. The trim removed 3 bases at V and 2 bases at J, leaving 6 bases unmatched. This CDR3 is built from 16 residues. The CDR3 here is CASSQTGTSGTYEQYF. The DNA for the CDR3 is TGCGCCAGCAGCCAGACCGGGACTAGCGGCACCTACGAGCAGTACTTC.